At least ten counts were recorded for the clone carrying this T cell receptor (beta chain). As yet, its antigen is unknown. The data were taken from a study of post-analysis software for immune sequencing data. General study points: Compared against controls, patients with multiple sclerosis displayed significantly lower normalized Chao1 diversity. TRBV5-6, TRBV5-1 and TRBV20-1 belonged to a set of about five TRBV segments that were more frequent in patients than controls.

Per the germline V gene, CDR1 is SGHRS and CDR2 is YFSETQ. The CDR3 spans 16 residues. After removal of 3 bases from V and 7 bases from J, the junction contained 11 bases not matched to a gene. Prepared libraries of TCR beta cDNA carried unique molecular identifiers. Each CDR3 protein is one row after TCRdb ran MiXCR on the PCR reads. The table has fewer than 850,000 distinct CDR3 sequences, less than 35% seen once. The material sequenced was blood. The sequence was collected from a girl aged 10 to 17 with multiple sclerosis. The chain is built from TRBV5-1 and TRBJ2-7; 12 bases are shared with TRBD1. In DNA form, the CDR3 reads TGCGCCAGCAGCTGGAGGCCGGGACAGGGGGCCGGTGAGCAGTACTTC. This translates into CASSWRPGQGAGEQYF.